This record concerns one T cell receptor (beta chain) sequence. This clonotype was found many times. The clone's antigen remains unknown. No much larger clone is present one base from it, and per-base qualities are unavailable. The sample originates from a study of T cell repertoires in cytomegalovirus infection (dated by TCRdb to about 2019). Study-wide context: Donor HLA type was relevant to the analysis, because carriage of CMV infection together with the matching HLA type was indicated by public TCR beta signatures. General study outcomes and caveats: In the ex vivo response, HLA-C-restricted CMV-specific TCR beta clonotypes were dominant, and in two of eight donors the single most frequent clonotype came from this HLA-C-restricted group. Cumulative frequency of public TCR beta family members discriminated carriers of CMV infection plus the relevant HLA type in this cohort and an independent 352-donor cohort.

The germline V gene encodes CDR1 SGHTA and CDR2 FQGNSA. Between the V and J ends, shortened by 3 bases and 9 bases respectively, the junction contains 15 bases. The CDR3 runs 14 amino acids, cysteine and phenylalanine included. This entry keeps only the CDR3 DNA: 42 bases, framed from base 1. The sequencer listed for this sample is Illumina HiSeq 1500. Clones were called with MiXCR by TCRdb after fastp trimmed the public reads at Q25, and only in-frame beta chains were retained. Every CDR3 protein is listed once, alongside the most common genes and DNA of its rows. This sample is represented by more than 200,000 distinct CDR3 sequences; around 9% of them were singletons. Around 15% of the sample belongs to the ten largest clones.

Sequencing was carried out using PBMCs. The chain is made from TRBV7-2 and TRBJ1-5; confidence is insufficient to name the D gene. This receptor was taken from a human donor in good health (CMV status not recorded). Some clones in this sample may be carry-over from other donors' samples. The CDR3 reads as follows: CASSFDQSPLPQHF. The nucleotide sequence reads as follows: TGTGCCAGCAGCTTTGACCAGTCCCCCTTGCCCCAGCATTTT.